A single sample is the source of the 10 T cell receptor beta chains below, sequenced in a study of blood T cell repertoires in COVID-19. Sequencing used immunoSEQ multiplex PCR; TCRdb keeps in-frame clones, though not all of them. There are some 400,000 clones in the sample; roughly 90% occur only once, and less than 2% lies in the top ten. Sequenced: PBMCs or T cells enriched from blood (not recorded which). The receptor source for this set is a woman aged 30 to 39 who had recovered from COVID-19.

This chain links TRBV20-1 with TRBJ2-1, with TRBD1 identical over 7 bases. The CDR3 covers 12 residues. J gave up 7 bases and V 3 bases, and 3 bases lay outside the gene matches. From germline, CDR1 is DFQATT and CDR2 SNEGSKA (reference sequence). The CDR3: CSASHRGNEQFF. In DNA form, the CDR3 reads TGCAGTGCTAGTCACAGGGGAAATGAGCAGTTCTTC.

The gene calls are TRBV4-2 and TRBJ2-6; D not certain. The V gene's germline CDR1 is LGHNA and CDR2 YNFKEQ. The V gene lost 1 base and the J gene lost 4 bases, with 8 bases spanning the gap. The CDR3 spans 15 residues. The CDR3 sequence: CASSQVVSGANVLTF. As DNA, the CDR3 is TGTGCCAGCAGCCAAGTAGTGTCCGGGGCCAACGTCCTGACTTTC.

CDR3 sequence: CASSVGQGDNSPLHF. For the CDR3, the DNA is TGTGCCAGCAGTGTGGGACAGGGCGATAATTCACCCCTCCACTTT. The rearrangement links TRBV2 to TRBJ1-6, with 9 bases fitting TRBD1. J gave up 5 bases and V 4 bases, and 3 bases lay outside the gene matches. Per the germline V gene, CDR1 is SNHLY and CDR2 is FYNNEI. This CDR3 region has 15 residues.

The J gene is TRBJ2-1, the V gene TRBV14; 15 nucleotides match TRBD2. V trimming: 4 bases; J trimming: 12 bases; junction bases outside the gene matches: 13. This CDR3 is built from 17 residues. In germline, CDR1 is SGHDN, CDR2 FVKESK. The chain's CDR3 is CASSLGLAGGAKIRQFF. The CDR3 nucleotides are TGTGCCAGCAGCCTGGGACTAGCGGGGGGAGCTAAAATTCGGCAGTTCTTC.

The CDR3 protein is CASSLMGLGNTGELFF. For the CDR3, the DNA is TGTGCCAGCAGCTTAATGGGACTAGGGAACACCGGGGAGCTGTTTTTT. This chain joins TRBV5-6 and TRBJ2-2; TRBD2 agrees at 8 bases. This CDR3 spans 16 amino acids. V shed 2 bases, J shed 1 base, and the junction held 4 bases outside the gene matches. Germline V gene sequence: CDR1 SGHDT, CDR2 YYEEEE. Full variable domain (remainder filled in from reference TRBV5-6 and TRBJ2-2): DAGVTQSPTHLIKTRGQQVTLRCSPKSGHDTVSWYQQALGQGPQFIFQYYEEEERQRGNFPDRFSGHQFPNYSSELNVNALLLGDSALYLCASSLMGLGNTGELFFGEGSRLTVL.

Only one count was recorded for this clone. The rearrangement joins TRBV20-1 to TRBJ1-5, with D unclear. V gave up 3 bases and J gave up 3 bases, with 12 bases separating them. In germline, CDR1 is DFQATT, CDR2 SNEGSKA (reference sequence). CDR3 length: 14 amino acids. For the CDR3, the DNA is TGCAGTGCTAGTGGGCAGGTTTACAATCAGCCCCAGCATTTT. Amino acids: CSASGQVYNQPQHF.

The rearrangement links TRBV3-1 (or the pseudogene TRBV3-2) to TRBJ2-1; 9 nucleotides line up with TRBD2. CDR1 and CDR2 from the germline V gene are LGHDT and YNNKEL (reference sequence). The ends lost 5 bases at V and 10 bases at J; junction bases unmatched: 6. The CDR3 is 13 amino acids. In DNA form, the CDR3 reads TGTGCCAGCAGCAATGGGACTAGCTGGGAGCAGTTCTTC. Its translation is CASSNGTSWEQFF.

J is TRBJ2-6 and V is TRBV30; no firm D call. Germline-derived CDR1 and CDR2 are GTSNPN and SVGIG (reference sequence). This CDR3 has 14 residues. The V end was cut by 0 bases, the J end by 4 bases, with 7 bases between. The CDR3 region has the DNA TGTGCCTGGAGTGTAACAATGGGGGCCAACGTCCTGACTTTC. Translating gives CAWSVTMGANVLTF.

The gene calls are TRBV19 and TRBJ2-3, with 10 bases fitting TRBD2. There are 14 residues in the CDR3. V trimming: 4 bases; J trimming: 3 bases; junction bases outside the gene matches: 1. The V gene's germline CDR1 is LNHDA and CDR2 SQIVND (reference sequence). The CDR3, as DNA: TGTGCCAGTAGTAAGCGGGAGGGGACAGATACGCAGTATTTT. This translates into CASSKREGTDTQYF.

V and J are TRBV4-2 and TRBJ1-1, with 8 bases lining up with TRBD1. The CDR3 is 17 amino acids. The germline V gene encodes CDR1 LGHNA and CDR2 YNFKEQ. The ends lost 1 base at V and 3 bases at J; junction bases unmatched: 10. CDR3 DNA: TGTGCCAGCAGCCAAGTGGTCAGGGGGCAAAGGGACACTGAAGCTTTCTTT. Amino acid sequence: CASSQVVRGQRDTEAFF.